The 19 T cell receptor beta chains below come from one sample, sequenced in a study of blood T cell repertoires in COVID-19. Generated by immunoSEQ multiplex PCR, the TCRdb table keeps only in-frame clones and is missing some. The table includes 250,000 to 400,000 clones, around 88% detected once. Sequencing was carried out using peripheral blood. The receptors derive from a woman in her twenties or thirties with COVID-19, enrolled during active disease.

The chain links TRBV7-3 to TRBJ2-7, with a possible D match to TRBD1 (6 bases). With 3 bases removed from V and 7 bases from J, the gap between germline ends came to 13 bases. The germline V gene has CDR1 SGHTA and CDR2 FQGTGA. The CDR3 contains 13 residues. The CDR3 spells CASSLVGGLEQYF. The CDR3 DNA follows: TGTGCCAGCAGCTTGGTAGGGGGTTTAGAGCAGTACTTC.

This chain connects TRBV6-2 or TRBV6-3 to TRBJ1-5; D is unclear. The CDR3 loop spans 13 amino acids. From germline, CDR1 is MNHEY and CDR2 SVGEGT. Between the trimmed V and J ends, which lost 2 bases and 7 bases, there was a span of 9 bases. The CDR3 loop is CASSYLLIQPQHF. CDR3 DNA: TGTGCCAGCAGTTACCTACTTATCCAGCCCCAGCATTTT.

V gene TRBV19 combines with J gene TRBJ1-2; 8 bases are a match to TRBD1. Germline assignment: CDR1 LNHDA and CDR2 SQIVND (reference sequence). The CDR3 is 14 residues long. The V gene end was trimmed by 9 bases and the J gene end by 6 bases; junction bases not matched to a gene: 12. The CDR3 bases are TGTGCCAGCCGGGACAGGCGGCCCTGGCATGGCTACACCTTC. Encoded protein: CASRDRRPWHGYTF.

The chain recombines TRBV11-2 with TRBJ1-1; tentative D call: TRBD1 (6 bases). V was shortened by 6 bases and J by 1 base, with 15 bases between the two germline ends. The CDR3 is 15 residues long. The V gene's germline CDR1 is SGHAT and CDR2 FQNNGV. CDR3 in DNA: TGTGCCAGCAGGCTGAGGGGGTTTTCGAACACTGAAGCTTTCTTT. Amino acid sequence: CASRLRGFSNTEAFF. Drawing the rest from reference TRBV11-2 and TRBJ1-1, the complete variable domain is EAGVAQSPRYKIIEKRQSVAFWCNPISGHATLYWYQQILGQGPKLLIQFQNNGVVDDSQLPKDRFSAERLKGVDSTLKIQPAKLEDSAVYLCASRLRGFSNTEAFFGQGTRLTVV.

The V and J genes are TRBV18 and TRBJ2-3, with D possibly being TRBD2 (7 bases). The V and J ends lost 3 bases and 3 bases respectively, with 16 bases between them. This CDR3 region has 16 residues. Germline CDR1 and CDR2: KGHSH and LQKENI. CDR3 coding DNA: TGTGCCAGCTCACCCCTAGGGGGGGGCACAACAGATACGCAGTATTTT. It specifies CASSPLGGGTTDTQYF.

The chain uses TRBV27 and TRBJ1-1; 7 bases line up with TRBD1. This CDR3 comprises 15 residues. In germline, CDR1 is MNHEY, CDR2 SMNVEV (reference sequence). V gave up 5 bases and J gave up 1 base; unmatched junction bases: 7. CDR3 DNA sequence: TGTGCCAGCAGTGGGCCAGGGGGGACGAACACTGAAGCTTTCTTT. It is translated as CASSGPGGTNTEAFF.

V gene TRBV19 combines with J gene TRBJ1-5; the match to TRBD1 covers 9 bases. CDR1 LNHDA and CDR2 SQIVND come from the germline V gene (reference sequence). The V gene end was trimmed by 6 bases and the J gene end by 5 bases; junction bases not matched to a gene: 14. The CDR3 has 17 amino acids. The CDR3 nucleotides are TGTGCCAGTAGCCGGGGGACAGGGATGTATGGGGATCAGCCCCAGCATTTT. Translated, it gives CASSRGTGMYGDQPQHF.

The genes are TRBV6-1 and TRBJ2-6, with D perhaps TRBD2 (5 bases). CDR1 and CDR2 (germline): MNHNS, SASEGT. Trimming took off 4 bases at V and 4 bases at J, with 20 bases between the two ends. CDR3 length equals 18 residues. The CDR3 sequence: CASSVTGEVISGANVLTF. The CDR3 region has the DNA TGTGCCAGCAGTGTGACCGGGGAAGTAATATCCGGGGCCAACGTCCTGACTTTC.

The chain employs TRBV6-6 and TRBJ1-2; 7 nucleotides line up with TRBD1. Germline trimming cut 5 bases from V and 7 bases from J; bases unmatched to any gene: 13. Germline V gene lookup returns CDR1 MNHNY and CDR2 SVGAGI (reference sequence). The CDR3 totals 15 residues. CDR3 bases: TGTGCCAGCAGTCAACCCCAGGGGGGTCGACGTGGCTACACCTTC. This sequence encodes CASSQPQGGRRGYTF.

The chain uses TRBV3-1 (or the pseudogene TRBV3-2) and TRBJ2-7; 8 bases align to TRBD2. Trimming at V came to 2 bases and at J to 2 bases, leaving 11 bases not matched to a gene. This CDR3 comprises 17 residues. CDR1 is LGHDT, CDR2 YNNKEL, per germline (reference sequence). The CDR3 spells CASSQTPHGGGTYEQYF. Written as DNA, the CDR3 is TGTGCCAGCAGCCAAACACCCCACGGGGGGGGGACCTACGAGCAGTACTTC.

The V call is TRBV5-5, the J call TRBJ1-2; 9 bases align to TRBD1. The V segment lost 4 bases and the J segment 0 bases; nucleotides outside the gene matches: 19. The CDR3 has 20 residues. Germline V lookup: CDR1 SGHKS, CDR2 YYEKEE (reference sequence). The CDR3 sequence: CASSNVPGATGGLANYGYTF. DNA for the CDR3: TGTGCCAGCAGCAATGTGCCTGGGGCGACAGGGGGATTAGCTAACTATGGCTACACCTTC.

CDR3 region: CASSQLGLAGYNEQFF. CDR3 in DNA: TGCGCCAGCAGCCAACTCGGACTAGCGGGCTACAATGAGCAGTTCTTC. The chain recombines TRBV4-1 with TRBJ2-1; TRBD2 aligns across 11 bases. The germline V gene has CDR1 MGHRA and CDR2 YSYEKL. V lost 2 bases and J lost 3; bases outside the gene matches: 3. This CDR3 contains 16 residues.

This rearrangement joins TRBV29-1 to TRBJ2-7; TRBD2 aligns across 8 bases. This CDR3 is built from 15 residues. The germline CDR1 and CDR2 sequences are SQVTM and ANQGSEA. The J segment lost 2 bases and the V segment lost 6 bases, leaving 12 bases of the junction unmatched. The CDR3 loop reads CSVLSPRGGTYEQYV. The CDR3 nucleotides read TGCAGCGTACTATCGCCTCGCGGGGGGACCTACGAGCAGTACGTC.

The rearrangement uses TRBV5-1 and TRBJ2-3; 12 nucleotides align to TRBD2. This CDR3 is built from 18 residues. In germline, CDR1 is SGHRS, CDR2 YFSETQ. J lost 0 bases, V lost 5 bases, and 10 bases had no gene match. The CDR3, as DNA: TGCGCCAGCAGGTTCGGACTAGCGGGATTTCCTAGCACAGATACGCAGTATTTT. Its translation is CASRFGLAGFPSTDTQYF. Supplemented by reference TRBV5-1 and TRBJ2-3, the full variable domain reads KAGVTQTPRYLIKTRGQQVTLSCSPISGHRSVSWYQQTPGQGLQFLFEYFSETQRNKGNFPGRFSGRQFSNSRSEMNVSTLELGDSALYLCASRFGLAGFPSTDTQYFGPGTRLTVL.

The chain carries TRBV28 and TRBJ2-5; TRBD2 matches 13 bases. This CDR3 is 18 amino acids long. V lost 3 bases and J lost 4; bases outside the gene matches: 11. Germline-derived CDR1 and CDR2 are MDHEN and SYDVKM. The CDR3 DNA follows: TGTGCCAGCAGTTTTTCAACTAGCGGGGGGGCCGACGTAGAGACCCAGTACTTC. Protein product: CASSFSTSGGADVETQYF.

This chain connects TRBV7-9 to TRBJ1-1; 8 nucleotides agree with TRBD1. After removal of 3 bases from V and 8 bases from J, the junction contained 2 bases not matched to a gene. The CDR3 covers 12 residues. Germline values: CDR1 SEHNR, CDR2 FQNEAQ (reference sequence). The CDR3 loop reads CASSFGQGEAFF. For the CDR3, the DNA is TGTGCCAGCAGCTTTGGACAGGGAGAAGCTTTCTTT. Filled out from reference TRBV7-9 and TRBJ1-1, the complete variable domain reads DTGVSQNPRHKITKRGQNVTFRCDPISEHNRLYWYRQTLGQGPEFLTYFQNEAQLEKSRLLSDRFSAERPKGSFSTLEIQRTEQGDSAMYLCASSFGQGEAFFGQGTRLTVV.

V and J are TRBV6-6 and TRBJ1-6; 10 bases align to TRBD1. CDR3 length equals 16 residues. The V gene end was trimmed by 6 bases and the J gene end by 8 bases; junction bases not matched to a gene: 10. CDR1 is MNHNY and CDR2 is SVGAGI in the germline V gene (reference sequence). CDR3 DNA sequence: TGTGCCAGCAGAATGGACAGGGGGTTATTGGATTCACCCCTCCACTTT. It yields the protein CASRMDRGLLDSPLHF.

This chain links TRBV25-1 with TRBJ1-2, with 7 nucleotides matching TRBD1. The junction had 3 bases not matched to a gene; V was cut back by 3 bases and J by 8 bases. From germline, CDR1 is MGHDK and CDR2 SYGVNS. The CDR3 has 12 amino acids. CDR3 nucleotides: TGTGCCAGCAGTGATGGGGGACAGGGCTACACCTTC. It encodes CASSDGGQGYTF.

The chain recombines TRBV6-6 with TRBJ1-5; TRBD1 aligns across 8 bases. J gave up 4 bases and V 6 bases, and 8 bases lay outside the gene matches. The CDR3 is 15 amino acids. Germline CDR1 is MNHNY and CDR2 is SVGAGI (reference sequence). CDR3 loop: CASSTTGGGNQPQHF. The CDR3 DNA reads TGTGCCAGCAGCACTACAGGGGGGGGGAATCAGCCCCAGCATTTT.